These T cell receptor beta chains were read from a single sample in a study of cytomegalovirus exposure and HLA in healthy donors. The assay was immunoSEQ multiplex PCR, and TCRdb's table has in-frame clones only and misses some. The table has approximately 100,000 clones, around nine tenths seen once. The sequenced material came from PBMCs. Receptors originate from a man aged 25 to 40 in good health and CMV-seropositive. Both conserved end residues are part of each CDR3. Each record gives: clone size, V gene, D gene, J gene, CDR3 DNA, CDR3 protein. The D gene is left open where the match is weak. Only some rows state a clone size, as once, few, many or a class for expanded clones.

clone size: -; V gene: TRBV10-3; D gene: TRBD2; J gene: TRBJ2-2; CDR3 DNA: TGTGCCATCAAAAGCGGGAATCAGAACACCGGGGAGCTGTTTTTT; CDR3 protein: CAIKSGNQNTGELFF
clone size: -; V gene: TRBV5-6; D gene: TRBD2; J gene: TRBJ2-1; CDR3 DNA: TGTGCCAGCAGCATTGGGACTAGCGCGTACAATGAGCAGTTCTTC; CDR3 protein: CASSIGTSAYNEQFF
clone size: -; V gene: TRBV5-1; D gene: -; J gene: TRBJ2-7; CDR3 DNA: TGCGCCAGCAGCTTGGTTGAGGGGACTTCCTACGAGCAGTACTTC; CDR3 protein: CASSLVEGTSYEQYF
clone size: -; V gene: TRBV5-1; D gene: -; J gene: TRBJ2-3; CDR3 DNA: TGCGCCAGCAGCTTAACAGGGGACTTCACAGATACGCAGTATTTT; CDR3 protein: CASSLTGDFTDTQYF
clone size: -; V gene: TRBV10-3; D gene: TRBD1; J gene: TRBJ1-4; CDR3 DNA: TGTGCCATCAGTGTCTCACAGGGGGCGGAAAAACTGTTTTTT; CDR3 protein: CAISVSQGAEKLFF
clone size: -; V gene: TRBV5-4; D gene: TRBD2; J gene: TRBJ2-2; CDR3 DNA: TGTGCCAGCAGCCTGACTAGCGGGAGGGAAAGTACCGGGGAGCTGTTTTTT; CDR3 protein: CASSLTSGRESTGELFF
clone size: -; V gene: TRBV27; D gene: TRBD2; J gene: TRBJ2-2; CDR3 DNA: TGTGCCAGCACCCCGTCGGTTAGCGGGAGGGCCGTCGCCACCGGGGAGCTGTTTTTT; CDR3 protein: CASTPSVSGRAVATGELFF
clone size: -; V gene: TRBV19; D gene: -; J gene: TRBJ2-5; CDR3 DNA: TGTGCCAGTAGTTTCGGCGGCAGGGGTTTAGAGACCCAGTACTTC; CDR3 protein: CASSFGGRGLETQYF
clone size: -; V gene: TRBV28; D gene: TRBD2; J gene: TRBJ2-7; CDR3 DNA: TGTGCCAGCATGGGGGGGAGTGCCTACGAGCAGTACTTC; CDR3 protein: CASMGGSAYEQYF
clone size: -; V gene: TRBV19; D gene: -; J gene: TRBJ1-1; CDR3 DNA: TGTGCCAGTAGTAGACGGGGTGAAGCTTTCTTT; CDR3 protein: CASSRRGEAFF
clone size: -; V gene: TRBV29-1; D gene: -; J gene: TRBJ1-1; CDR3 DNA: TGCAGCGTTGAACGGTTCGGGACATCTGGCGCTTTCTTT; CDR3 protein: CSVERFGTSGAFF
clone size: -; V gene: TRBV28; D gene: TRBD1; J gene: TRBJ2-7; CDR3 DNA: TGTGCCAGCAGTCTACAGGGGGCATCCTACGAGCAGTACTTC; CDR3 protein: CASSLQGASYEQYF
clone size: -; V gene: TRBV30; D gene: TRBD2; J gene: TRBJ2-1; CDR3 DNA: TGTGCCTGGAGAATCTGGACTAGTTTCCACAATGAGCAGTTCTTC; CDR3 protein: CAWRIWTSFHNEQFF
clone size: -; V gene: TRBV28; D gene: TRBD1; J gene: TRBJ1-4; CDR3 DNA: TGTGCCAGCAGTTTATGGCGCGGACAGGGTGAAAAACTGTTTTTT; CDR3 protein: CASSLWRGQGEKLFF
clone size: -; V gene: TRBV9; D gene: TRBD2; J gene: TRBJ2-5; CDR3 DNA: TGTGCCAGCAGCCGGACTAGCGGGAAGAACCAAGAGACCCAGTACTTC; CDR3 protein: CASSRTSGKNQETQYF
clone size: -; V gene: TRBV2; D gene: TRBD2; J gene: TRBJ2-1; CDR3 DNA: TGTGCCAGCAGTGAGGGACTAGCGGTTGAGCAGTTCTTC; CDR3 protein: CASSEGLAVEQFF
clone size: -; V gene: TRBV4-1; D gene: TRBD1; J gene: TRBJ2-1; CDR3 DNA: TGCGCCAGCAGCCACTCTTTCGGACAGGGTAGAAATGAGCAGTTCTTC; CDR3 protein: CASSHSFGQGRNEQFF
clone size: once; V gene: TRBV5-4; D gene: -; J gene: TRBJ1-5; CDR3 DNA: TGTGCCAGCAGCTTATCAGGGGCAGGGGAGCCCCAGCATTTT; CDR3 protein: CASSLSGAGEPQHF
clone size: -; V gene: TRBV11-3; D gene: -; J gene: TRBJ1-1; CDR3 DNA: TGTGCCAGCAGCCCCAACCAGACCTTGTGGGGCTCGGGCACTGAAGCTTTCTTT; CDR3 protein: CASSPNQTLWGSGTEAFF
clone size: -; V gene: TRBV5-1; D gene: TRBD1; J gene: TRBJ2-6; CDR3 DNA: TGCGCCAGCAGCTTGGTCGGGACAGCTATTATCTCTGGGGCCAACGTCCTGACTTTC; CDR3 protein: CASSLVGTAIISGANVLTF
clone size: -; V gene: TRBV11-2; D gene: -; J gene: TRBJ2-5; CDR3 DNA: TGTGCCAGCAGCTCTTTGCAAGAGACCCAGTACTTC; CDR3 protein: CASSSLQETQYF
clone size: -; V gene: TRBV11-3; D gene: TRBD2; J gene: TRBJ2-7; CDR3 DNA: TGTGCCAGCAGTGGTGGGAGGGGAGAGCAGTACTTC; CDR3 protein: CASSGGRGEQYF
clone size: -; V gene: TRBV2; D gene: -; J gene: TRBJ2-1; CDR3 DNA: TGTGCCAGCAGTGTGGGTCGGGTCCGCGAGCAGTTCTTC; CDR3 protein: CASSVGRVREQFF
clone size: -; V gene: TRBV18; D gene: -; J gene: TRBJ2-7; CDR3 DNA: TGTGCCAGCTCAGCGGGCAGAGCCTACGAGCAGTACTTC; CDR3 protein: CASSAGRAYEQYF
clone size: -; V gene: TRBV28; D gene: -; J gene: TRBJ1-2; CDR3 DNA: TGTGCCAGCAGTCCCCAACCGGCGGGGGTGAGTGGCTACACCTTC; CDR3 protein: CASSPQPAGVSGYTF
clone size: -; V gene: TRBV6-6; D gene: TRBD2; J gene: TRBJ2-7; CDR3 DNA: TGTGCCAGCAGTTACTTGGCGGGAGGACTCTCCGAGCAGTACTTC; CDR3 protein: CASSYLAGGLSEQYF
clone size: few; V gene: TRBV6-5; D gene: -; J gene: TRBJ1-2; CDR3 DNA: TGTGCCAGCAGCACCTACGGCTATGGCTACACCTTC; CDR3 protein: CASSTYGYGYTF
clone size: -; V gene: TRBV10-3; D gene: TRBD1; J gene: TRBJ2-6; CDR3 DNA: TGTGCCATCAGTGAGTCGACAGGGGCTGGGGCCAACGTCCTGACTTTC; CDR3 protein: CAISESTGAGANVLTF
clone size: -; V gene: TRBV7-2; D gene: -; J gene: TRBJ2-7; CDR3 DNA: TGTGCCAGCAGCTTATTAGAGTACGAGCAGTACTTC; CDR3 protein: CASSLLEYEQYF
clone size: -; V gene: TRBV28; D gene: TRBD2; J gene: TRBJ2-1; CDR3 DNA: TGTGCCAGCAGTATCCATTCGGGACTAGCGGGATTACCAGGGCAGTTCTTC; CDR3 protein: CASSIHSGLAGLPGQFF
clone size: -; V gene: TRBV19; D gene: TRBD2; J gene: TRBJ2-7; CDR3 DNA: TGTGCCAGTAGTATTGCGGGAGCGAACTACGAGCAGTACTTC; CDR3 protein: CASSIAGANYEQYF
clone size: -; V gene: TRBV28; D gene: -; J gene: TRBJ1-1; CDR3 DNA: TGTGCCAGCAGCCAGACGAGGACTGAAGCTTTCTTT; CDR3 protein: CASSQTRTEAFF
clone size: -; V gene: TRBV10-2; D gene: TRBD2; J gene: TRBJ2-2; CDR3 DNA: TGCGCCAGCAGGACTAGCGGGAGCACCGGGGAGCTGTTTTTT; CDR3 protein: CASRTSGSTGELFF
clone size: -; V gene: TRBV28; D gene: -; J gene: TRBJ1-2; CDR3 DNA: TGTGCCAGCAGTTTGTCCGTGGCTGGCTACACCTTC; CDR3 protein: CASSLSVAGYTF
clone size: -; V gene: TRBV4-1; D gene: -; J gene: TRBJ1-1; CDR3 DNA: TGCGCCAGCCGCAATATCGGGAACACTGAAGCTTTCTTT; CDR3 protein: CASRNIGNTEAFF
clone size: once; V gene: TRBV7-2; D gene: -; J gene: TRBJ2-7; CDR3 DNA: TGTGCCAGCAGCTCGAGGAGGCCTCACGAGCAGTACTTC; CDR3 protein: CASSSRRPHEQYF
clone size: -; V gene: TRBV5-5; D gene: -; J gene: TRBJ2-7; CDR3 DNA: TGTGCCAGCAGCTTTTCGGCAGGGGACTACGAGCAGTACTTC; CDR3 protein: CASSFSAGDYEQYF
clone size: -; V gene: TRBV28; D gene: -; J gene: TRBJ1-2; CDR3 DNA: TGTGCCAGCAGTTACGGGGTTTCGGGCTATGGCTACACCTTC; CDR3 protein: CASSYGVSGYGYTF
clone size: -; V gene: TRBV28; D gene: -; J gene: TRBJ1-1; CDR3 DNA: TGTGCCAGCAAAACAGGGTGGACTGAAGCTTTCTTT; CDR3 protein: CASKTGWTEAFF
clone size: -; V gene: TRBV5-1; D gene: TRBD1; J gene: TRBJ2-1; CDR3 DNA: TGCGCCAGCAGCCCCTCATATGAGGGGGCTAATGAGCAGTTCTTC; CDR3 protein: CASSPSYEGANEQFF
clone size: -; V gene: TRBV5-4; D gene: -; J gene: TRBJ2-7; CDR3 DNA: TGTGCCAGCAGCTTGCGGGGCTCCTACGAGCAGTACTTC; CDR3 protein: CASSLRGSYEQYF
clone size: -; V gene: TRBV4-1; D gene: TRBD2; J gene: TRBJ2-1; CDR3 DNA: TGCGCCAGCAGCCAAGGGTCCGGGGGACTACGCTACAATGAGCAGTTCTTC; CDR3 protein: CASSQGSGGLRYNEQFF